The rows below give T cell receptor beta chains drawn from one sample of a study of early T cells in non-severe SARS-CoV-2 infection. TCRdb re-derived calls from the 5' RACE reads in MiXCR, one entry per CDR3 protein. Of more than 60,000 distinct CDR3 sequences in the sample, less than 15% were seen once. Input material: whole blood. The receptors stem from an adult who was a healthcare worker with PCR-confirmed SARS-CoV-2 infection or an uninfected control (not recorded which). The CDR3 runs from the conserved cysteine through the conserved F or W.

CDR3 protein: CASSIVGQAYEQYF; V gene: TRBV19; CDR3 length: 14; J gene: TRBJ2-7
CDR3 protein: CASKQGGDIQYF; V gene: TRBV2; CDR3 length: 12; J gene: TRBJ2-4
CDR3 protein: CSVAVNTEAFF; V gene: TRBV29-1; CDR3 length: 11; J gene: TRBJ1-1
CDR3 protein: CASRPGDSYEQYF; V gene: TRBV2; CDR3 length: 13; J gene: TRBJ2-7
CDR3 protein: CASSPQQGMNTEAFF; V gene: TRBV7-9; CDR3 length: 15; J gene: TRBJ1-1
CDR3 protein: CASSQDQEQQPQHF; V gene: TRBV14; CDR3 length: 14; J gene: TRBJ1-5
CDR3 protein: CSVERGSGGELFF; V gene: TRBV29-1; CDR3 length: 13; J gene: TRBJ2-2
CDR3 protein: CSASGDDQPQHF; V gene: TRBV20-1; CDR3 length: 12; J gene: TRBJ1-5
CDR3 protein: CASRGTVSSDGYTF; V gene: TRBV5-1; CDR3 length: 14; J gene: TRBJ1-2
CDR3 protein: CASSYLTRTDTQYF; V gene: TRBV6-5; CDR3 length: 14; J gene: TRBJ2-3
CDR3 protein: CASRATGKTEAFF; V gene: TRBV6-1; CDR3 length: 13; J gene: TRBJ1-1
CDR3 protein: CASSVGGDTQYF; V gene: TRBV9; CDR3 length: 12; J gene: TRBJ2-3
CDR3 protein: CASSLGKLDFETQYF; V gene: TRBV7-9; CDR3 length: 15; J gene: TRBJ2-5
CDR3 protein: CASSVGGSHYNEQFF; V gene: TRBV9; CDR3 length: 15; J gene: TRBJ2-1